This T cell receptor beta chain was recovered during a study of blood T cell repertoires in COVID-19. Study summary: Italy, Spain and the United States were the sources of the convalescent and acute COVID-19 samples. From T cells, B-cell-depleted T cells, or PBMCs came the material, which was cDNA or gDNA.

Trimming at V came to 0 bases and at J to 6 bases, leaving 4 bases not matched to a gene. Germline V gene lookup returns CDR1 LGHDT and CDR2 YNNKEL (reference sequence). The CDR3 covers 15 residues. The repertoire was sequenced with immunoSEQ multiplex PCR; TCRdb's copy has only in-frame clones and lacks some. The sample lists approximately 93,000 clones; approximately 88% were seen once. This receptor was identified in a man aged 55-75 years with acute or convalescent COVID-19. The V call is TRBV3-1 (or the pseudogene TRBV3-2), the J call TRBJ2-2; 7 positions match TRBD2. Source material: peripheral blood. Written as DNA, the CDR3 is TGTGCCAGCAGCCAAGATGCGGGGAGGGCCGGGGAGCTGTTTTTT. Translated: CASSQDAGRAGELFF.